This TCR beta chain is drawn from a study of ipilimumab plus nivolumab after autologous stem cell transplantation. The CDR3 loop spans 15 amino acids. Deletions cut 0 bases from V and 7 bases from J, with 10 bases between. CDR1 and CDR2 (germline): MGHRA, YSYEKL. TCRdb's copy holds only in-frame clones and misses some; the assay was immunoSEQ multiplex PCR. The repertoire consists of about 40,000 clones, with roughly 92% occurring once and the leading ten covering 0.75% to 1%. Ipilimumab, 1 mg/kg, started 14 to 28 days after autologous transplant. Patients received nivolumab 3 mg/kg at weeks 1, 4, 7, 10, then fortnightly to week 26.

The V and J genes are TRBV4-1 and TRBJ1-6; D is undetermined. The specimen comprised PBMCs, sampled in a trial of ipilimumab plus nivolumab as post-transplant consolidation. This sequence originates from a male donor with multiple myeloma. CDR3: CASSQEWRGNSPLHF. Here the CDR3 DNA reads TGCGCCAGCAGCCAAGAGTGGCGAGGGAATTCACCCCTCCACTTT.